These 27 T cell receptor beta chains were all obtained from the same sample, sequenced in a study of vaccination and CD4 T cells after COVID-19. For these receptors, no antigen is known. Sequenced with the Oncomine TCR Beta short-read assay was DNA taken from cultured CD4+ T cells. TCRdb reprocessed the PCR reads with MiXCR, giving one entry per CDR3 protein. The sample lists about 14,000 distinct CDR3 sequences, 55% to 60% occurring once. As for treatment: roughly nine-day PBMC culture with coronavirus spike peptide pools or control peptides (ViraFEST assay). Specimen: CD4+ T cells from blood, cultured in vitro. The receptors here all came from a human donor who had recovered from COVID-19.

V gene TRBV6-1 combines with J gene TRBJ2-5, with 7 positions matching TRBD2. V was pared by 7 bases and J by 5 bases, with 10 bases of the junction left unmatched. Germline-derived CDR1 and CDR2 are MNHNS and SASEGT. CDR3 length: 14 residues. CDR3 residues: CASKGRADGETQYF. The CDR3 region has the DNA TGTGCCAGCAAGGGGAGGGCCGATGGGGAGACCCAGTACTTC.

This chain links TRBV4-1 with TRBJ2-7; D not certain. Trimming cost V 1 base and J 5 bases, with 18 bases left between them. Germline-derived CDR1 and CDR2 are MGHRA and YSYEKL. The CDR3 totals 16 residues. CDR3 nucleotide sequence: TGCGCCAGCAGCCAAGTGAATATGGGGTGGGCGGACGAGCAGTACTTC. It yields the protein CASSQVNMGWADEQYF.

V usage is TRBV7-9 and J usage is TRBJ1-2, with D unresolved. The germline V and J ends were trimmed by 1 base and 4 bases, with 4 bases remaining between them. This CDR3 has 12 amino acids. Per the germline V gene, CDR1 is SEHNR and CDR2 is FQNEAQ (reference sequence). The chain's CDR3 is CASSLEGYGYTF. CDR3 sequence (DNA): TGTGCCAGCAGCTTAGAGGGCTATGGCTACACCTTC.

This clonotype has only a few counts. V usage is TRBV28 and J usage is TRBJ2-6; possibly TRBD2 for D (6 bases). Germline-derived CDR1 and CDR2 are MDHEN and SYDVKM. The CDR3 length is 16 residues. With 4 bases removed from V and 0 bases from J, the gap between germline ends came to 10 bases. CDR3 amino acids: CASSSGESSGANVLTF. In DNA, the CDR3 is TGTGCCAGCAGTTCGGGAGAGAGCTCTGGGGCCAACGTCCTGACTTTC.

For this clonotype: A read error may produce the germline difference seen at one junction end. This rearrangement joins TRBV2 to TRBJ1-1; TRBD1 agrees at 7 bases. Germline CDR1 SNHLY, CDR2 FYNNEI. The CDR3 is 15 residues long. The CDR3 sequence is CTSTYAGTANTEAFF. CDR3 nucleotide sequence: TGTACCAGCACTTACGCCGGGACAGCAAACACTGAAGCTTTCTTT.

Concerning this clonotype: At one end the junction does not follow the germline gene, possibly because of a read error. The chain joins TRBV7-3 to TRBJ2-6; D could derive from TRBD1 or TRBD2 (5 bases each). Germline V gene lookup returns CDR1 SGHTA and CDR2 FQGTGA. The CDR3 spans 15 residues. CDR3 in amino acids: CASSLGLAGAYVLTF. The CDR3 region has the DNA TGTGCCAGCAGCTTAGGTCTAGCTGGGGCCTACGTCCTGACTTTC. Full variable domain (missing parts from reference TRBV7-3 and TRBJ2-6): GAGVSQTPSNKVTEKGKYVELRCDPISGHTALYWYRQSLGQGPEFLIYFQGTGAADDSGLPNDRFFAVRPEGSVSTLKIQRTERGDSAVYLCASSLGLAGAYVLTFGAGSRLTVL.

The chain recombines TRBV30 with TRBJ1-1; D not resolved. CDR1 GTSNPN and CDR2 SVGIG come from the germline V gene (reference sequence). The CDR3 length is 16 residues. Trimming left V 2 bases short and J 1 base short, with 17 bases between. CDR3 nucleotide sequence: TGTGCCTGGAGTACACGTGCCGTACGGGAGAACACTGAAGCTTTCTTT. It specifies CAWSTRAVRENTEAFF.

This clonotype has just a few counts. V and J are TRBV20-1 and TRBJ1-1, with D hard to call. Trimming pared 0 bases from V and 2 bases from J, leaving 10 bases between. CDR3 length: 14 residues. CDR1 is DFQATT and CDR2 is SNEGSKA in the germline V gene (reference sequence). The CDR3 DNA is TGCAGTGCTAGAGATCTGTCGACAAACACTGAAGCTTTCTTT. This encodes CSARDLSTNTEAFF.

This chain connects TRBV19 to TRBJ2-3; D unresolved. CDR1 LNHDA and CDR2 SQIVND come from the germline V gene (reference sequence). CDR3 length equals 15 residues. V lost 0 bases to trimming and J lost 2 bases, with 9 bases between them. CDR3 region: CASSIEGSITDTQYF. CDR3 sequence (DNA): TGTGCCAGTAGTATAGAAGGATCCATCACAGATACGCAGTATTTT.

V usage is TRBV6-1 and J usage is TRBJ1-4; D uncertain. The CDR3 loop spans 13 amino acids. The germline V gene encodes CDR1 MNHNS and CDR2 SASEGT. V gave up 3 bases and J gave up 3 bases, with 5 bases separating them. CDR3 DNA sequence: TGTGCCAGCAGTGACAGGCCTAATGAAAAACTGTTTTTT. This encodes CASSDRPNEKLFF.

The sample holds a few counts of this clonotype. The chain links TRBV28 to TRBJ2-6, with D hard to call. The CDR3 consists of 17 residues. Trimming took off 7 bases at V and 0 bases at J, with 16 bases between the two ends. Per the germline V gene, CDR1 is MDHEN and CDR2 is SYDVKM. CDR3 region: CASNQQPSISGANVLTF. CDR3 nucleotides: TGTGCCAGCAACCAACAGCCCAGCATCTCTGGGGCCAACGTCCTGACTTTC. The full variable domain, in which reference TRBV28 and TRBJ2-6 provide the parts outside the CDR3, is DVKVTQSSRYLVKRTGEKVFLECVQDMDHENMFWYRQDPGLGLRLIYFSYDVKMKEKGDIPEGYSVSREKKERFSLILESASTNQTSMYLCASNQQPSISGANVLTFGAGSRLTVL.

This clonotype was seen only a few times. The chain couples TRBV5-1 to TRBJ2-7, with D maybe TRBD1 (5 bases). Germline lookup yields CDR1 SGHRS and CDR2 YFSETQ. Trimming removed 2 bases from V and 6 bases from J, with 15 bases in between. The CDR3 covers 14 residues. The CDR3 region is CASSLSVRAGEQYF. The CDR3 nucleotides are TGCGCCAGCAGCTTATCTGTCAGGGCCGGCGAGCAGTACTTC.

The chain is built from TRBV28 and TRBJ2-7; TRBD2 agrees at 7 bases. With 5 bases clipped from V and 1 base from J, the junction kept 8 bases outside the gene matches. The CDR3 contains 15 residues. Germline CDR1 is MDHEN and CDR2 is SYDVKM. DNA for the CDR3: TGTGCCAGCAGTCCGACGGGGGGTTGGTCCTACGAGCAGTACTTC. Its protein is CASSPTGGWSYEQYF. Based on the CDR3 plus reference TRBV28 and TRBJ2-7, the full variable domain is DVKVTQSSRYLVKRTGEKVFLECVQDMDHENMFWYRQDPGLGLRLIYFSYDVKMKEKGDIPEGYSVSREKKERFSLILESASTNQTSMYLCASSPTGGWSYEQYFGPGTRLTVT.

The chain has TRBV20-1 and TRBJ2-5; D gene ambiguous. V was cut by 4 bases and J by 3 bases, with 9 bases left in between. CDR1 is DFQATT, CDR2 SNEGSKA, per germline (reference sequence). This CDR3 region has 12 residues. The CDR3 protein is CSAIRREETQYF. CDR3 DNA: TGCAGTGCTATTCGAAGAGAAGAGACCCAGTACTTC.

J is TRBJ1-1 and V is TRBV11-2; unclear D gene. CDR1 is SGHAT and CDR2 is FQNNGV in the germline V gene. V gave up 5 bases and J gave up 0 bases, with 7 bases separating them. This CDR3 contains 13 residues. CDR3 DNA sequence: TGTGCCAGCAGCCTCAGCCTGAACACTGAAGCTTTCTTT. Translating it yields CASSLSLNTEAFF.

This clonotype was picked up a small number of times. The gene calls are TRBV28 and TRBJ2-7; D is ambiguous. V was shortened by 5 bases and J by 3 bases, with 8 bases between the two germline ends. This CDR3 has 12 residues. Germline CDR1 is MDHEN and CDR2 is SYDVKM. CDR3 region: CASSPLSYEQYF. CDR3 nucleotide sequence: TGTGCCAGCAGTCCCCTCAGCTACGAGCAGTACTTC.

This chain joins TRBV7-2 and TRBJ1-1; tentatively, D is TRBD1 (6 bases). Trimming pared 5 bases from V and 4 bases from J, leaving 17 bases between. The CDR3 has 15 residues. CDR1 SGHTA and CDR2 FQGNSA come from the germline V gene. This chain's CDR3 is CASSEFTGIGTEAFF. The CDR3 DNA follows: TGTGCCAGCAGCGAATTCACAGGGATTGGCACTGAAGCTTTCTTT.

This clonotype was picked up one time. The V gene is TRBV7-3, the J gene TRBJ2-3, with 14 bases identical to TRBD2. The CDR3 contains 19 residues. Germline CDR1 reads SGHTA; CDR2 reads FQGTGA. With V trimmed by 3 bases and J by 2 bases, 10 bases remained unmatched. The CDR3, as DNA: TGTGCCAGCAGCTTGGGACTAGCGGGAGTGAGGCCTAACACAGATACGCAGTATTTT. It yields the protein CASSLGLAGVRPNTDTQYF.

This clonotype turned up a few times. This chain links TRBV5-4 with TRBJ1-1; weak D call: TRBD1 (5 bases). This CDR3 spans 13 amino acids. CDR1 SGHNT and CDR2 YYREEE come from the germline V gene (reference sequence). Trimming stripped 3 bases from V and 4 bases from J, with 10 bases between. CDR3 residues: CASSSLGVTEAFF. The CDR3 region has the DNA TGTGCCAGCAGCTCTTTGGGGGTCACTGAAGCTTTCTTT.

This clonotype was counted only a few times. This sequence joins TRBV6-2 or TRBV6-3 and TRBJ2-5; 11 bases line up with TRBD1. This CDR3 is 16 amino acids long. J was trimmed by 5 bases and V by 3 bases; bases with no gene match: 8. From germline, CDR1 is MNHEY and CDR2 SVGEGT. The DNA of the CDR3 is TGTGCCAGCAGTTATAAAGGACAGGGGGCCGGGGAGACCCAGTACTTC. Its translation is CASSYKGQGAGETQYF.

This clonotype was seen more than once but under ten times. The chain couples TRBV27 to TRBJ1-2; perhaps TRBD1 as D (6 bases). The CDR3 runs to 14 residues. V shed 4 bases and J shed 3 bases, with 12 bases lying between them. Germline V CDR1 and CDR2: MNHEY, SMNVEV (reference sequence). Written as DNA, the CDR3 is TGTGCCAGCAGTTCCGACGGACAGTACTATGGCTACACCTTC. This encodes CASSSDGQYYGYTF.

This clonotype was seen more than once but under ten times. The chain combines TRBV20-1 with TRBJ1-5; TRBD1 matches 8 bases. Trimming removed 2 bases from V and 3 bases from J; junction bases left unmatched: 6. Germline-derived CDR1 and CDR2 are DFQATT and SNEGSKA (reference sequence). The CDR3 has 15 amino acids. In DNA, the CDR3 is TGCAGTGCTAGAAGGGGGACAGGCTACAATCAGCCCCAGCATTTT. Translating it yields CSARRGTGYNQPQHF.

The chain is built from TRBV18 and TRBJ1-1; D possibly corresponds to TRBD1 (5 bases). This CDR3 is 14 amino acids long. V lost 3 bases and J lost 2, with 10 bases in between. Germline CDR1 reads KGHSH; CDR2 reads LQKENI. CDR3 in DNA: TGTGCCAGCTCACCTACAGACAGTAACACTGAAGCTTTCTTT. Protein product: CASSPTDSNTEAFF.

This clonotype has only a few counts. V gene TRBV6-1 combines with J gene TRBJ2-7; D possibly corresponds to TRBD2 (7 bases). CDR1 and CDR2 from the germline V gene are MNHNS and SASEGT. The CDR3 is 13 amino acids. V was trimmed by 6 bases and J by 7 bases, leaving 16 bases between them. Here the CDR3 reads CASSPRGAGEQYF. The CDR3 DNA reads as TGTGCCAGCAGCCCTCGGGGGGCGGGGGAGCAGTACTTC.

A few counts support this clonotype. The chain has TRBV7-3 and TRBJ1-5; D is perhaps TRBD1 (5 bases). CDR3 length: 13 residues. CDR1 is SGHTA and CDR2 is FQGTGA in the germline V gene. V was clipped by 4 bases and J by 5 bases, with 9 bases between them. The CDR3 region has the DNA TGTGCCAGCAGCTCGGGGGGGGATCAGCCCCAGCATTTT. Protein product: CASSSGGDQPQHF.

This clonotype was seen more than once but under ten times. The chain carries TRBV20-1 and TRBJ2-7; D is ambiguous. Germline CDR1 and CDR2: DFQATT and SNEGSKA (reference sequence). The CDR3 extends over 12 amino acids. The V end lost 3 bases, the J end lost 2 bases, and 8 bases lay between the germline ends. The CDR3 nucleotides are TGCAGTGCTAGCCCCCGAGCCTACGAGCAGTACTTC. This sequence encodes CSASPRAYEQYF.

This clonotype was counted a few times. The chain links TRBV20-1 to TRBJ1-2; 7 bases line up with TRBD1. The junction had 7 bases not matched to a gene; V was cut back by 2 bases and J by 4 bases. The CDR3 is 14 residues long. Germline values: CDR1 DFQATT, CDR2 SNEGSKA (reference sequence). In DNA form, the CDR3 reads TGCAGTGCTAGAACAGACAGGGTTGGCTATGGCTACACCTTC. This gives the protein CSARTDRVGYGYTF.